This T cell receptor beta chain is drawn from a study of T-cell reconstitution after alpha-beta-depleted transplantation in children. Notes on the study in general: The high TCRbeta diversity at day 60 in some patients came from surviving recipient T cells and thymic progenitors. It was reported that alpha-beta T cells came from several hundred expanded graft clones (about two months after transplant).

Of note for this clonotype: Its specificity is unknown.

The TCRbeta library was prepared with unique molecular identifiers. From the PCR reads, TCRdb called clonotypes with MiXCR, one entry per CDR3 protein. This repertoire shows about a million distinct CDR3 sequences, roughly 29% found once; its top ten account for roughly 28%. The starting material was PBMCs, mostly from graft donor cells, obtained 360 days after TCRalphabeta/CD19-depleted stem cell transplant. The sequence derives from a boy under two years old who had a stem cell transplant for SCID, so the T cells may come from the graft donor.

Here the CDR3 reads CASSIDGWVNTEAFF. CDR3 coding DNA: TGTGCCAGTAGTATAGATGGGTGGGTGAACACTGAAGCTTTCTTT. The chain joins TRBV19 to TRBJ1-1; D remains unclear. Germline V gene lookup returns CDR1 LNHDA and CDR2 SQIVND (reference sequence). Trimming pared 0 bases from V and 0 bases from J, leaving 8 bases between. The CDR3 has 15 residues.